This TCR beta chain was identified in a study of CD8 T cells in Susac syndrome (dated by TCRdb to between 2018 and 2021). In terms of the full investigation: Among the Susac syndrome patients who were sequenced, clinically active disease was present in five or six and clinical remission was observed in fewer than ten. At the time of blood withdrawal, Susac syndrome patients were either therapy-naive, taking corticosteroids (with some also receiving IVIg), or on IVIg alone. Repertoire sequencing was used to test whether CD8+ T cell activation and differentiation in Susac syndrome was antigen driven. The study compared CD8+ T cell repertoire clonality among 12 healthy donors, some 14 Susac syndrome patients and roughly 16 multiple sclerosis patients. The paper's findings and limits, for the study overall: The TCR sequencing and HLA analysis was acknowledged to have included a relatively small number of individuals. Under 20 and five Susac-specific public clones were found in the total CD8+ and CD8+ TEMRA repertoires, respectively. CD8+ repertoires in Susac syndrome showed clonal expansion, which was highest in CD8+ TEMRA cells and was greater in clinically active patients than in remitting patients.

CDR1 is given as GTSNPN and CDR2 as SVGIG, both from the germline V gene (reference sequence). The CDR3 runs 13 residues from the cysteine to the phenylalanine. The CDR3 DNA has 39 bases and is translated from base 1. V is clipped by 4 bases and J by 2 bases, and the sequence between their germline boundaries is 11 bases long. Peripheral blood CD8+ and CD4+ T cells from healthy donors, Susac syndrome patients and multiple sclerosis patients were profiled by high-throughput TCR beta sequencing. The Susac syndrome patients fulfilled recently defined diagnostic criteria for definite or probable disease. Bulk CD8+ and CD4+ T cells were purified by magnetic negative isolation, whereas CD8+ TEMRA cells were enriched by FACS. Blood was collected in EDTA tubes and processed within 24 hours, with PBMCs isolated through density gradient centrifugation. PBMCs intended for TCR sequencing were frozen in liquid nitrogen and were later thawed in a 37 degrees C water bath. A purity of at least 90% was achieved for sorted or isolated CD4+, CD8+ and CD8+ TEMRA cells.

RNA was extracted using the RNeasy kit, and roughly 0.5 to 1 microgram was reverse transcribed with random hexamers. TCR beta CDR3 regions were amplified with the immunoSEQ multiplex PCR assay covering 54 Vbeta and 13 Jbeta segments. To correct PCR amplification bias, a synthetic template baseline was used for both primer optimization and computational correction. In the paper's pipeline: Reads were annotated to V, D and J genes per IMGT and analyzed with immunoSEQ Analyzer, keeping only productive sequences. Clonality was calculated as one minus the Shannon entropy normalized by log2 of the number of productive unique sequences. For each patient and control, public and private clones were evaluated within the 100 most prevalent clones. A clone was defined as Susac-specific if it was absent from the healthy and MS cohorts, from approximately 980 published viral clones and from other ImmuneACCESS disease sequences. The public sequencing data were trimmed at Q25 with fastp and processed into clonotypes with MiXCR by TCRdb, which kept only in-frame beta chains. A single entry per CDR3 protein holds the most common genes and DNA from its merged rows. The V and J calls and clone size are TCRdb's, not the authors'. This sample is represented by around 150,000 distinct CDR3 sequences; approximately 95% of them were singletons. The top ten clonotypes cover about 0.18% of the sample.

Worth noting for this clonotype: Its antigen remains undetermined. No clone much larger than this one lies a single base away; base qualities are absent.

What was sequenced was CD8+ T cells from PBMCs. The receptor's source is a human donor with Susac syndrome. The receptor chain draws on TRBV30 and TRBJ2-5; the D segment might be TRBD1 or TRBD2, since each matches 5 bases. The sequenced DNA is TGTGCCTGGACGGGGACCCTACAAGAGACCCAGTACTTC. This gives the protein CAWTGTLQETQYF.